This T cell receptor (beta chain) stems from a study of blood T cells in healthy people across ages. Study-wide points: Among T cells, TCR beta diversity per million cells dropped roughly linearly as age rose. Since the PBMCs were unsorted, naive and antigen-experienced cells could not be conclusively compared.

The CDR3 totals 18 residues. Trimming left V 4 bases short and J 0 bases short, with 16 bases between. Germline values: CDR1 SGHTA, CDR2 FQGTGA. This clonotype was observed many times. Antigen unknown. Individuals who donated were healthy Caucasians from Russia aged about 6 to 95. Combining a sample-barcoded 5' primer with a J-beta primer mix, a second PCR ran for roughly 7 to 12 cycles. TCRdb reprocessed the 5' RACE reads with MiXCR, giving one entry per CDR3 protein. The sample lists 710,000 or so distinct CDR3 sequences; around 32% were seen once. The clonotype comes from an elderly woman in good health. The V call is TRBV7-3, the J call TRBJ2-6; D is undetermined. Sequenced material: blood. CDR3 coding DNA: TGTGCCAGCAGCTCATCGGCCGCAGGACGCTCTGGGGCCAACGTCCTGACTTTC. It yields the protein CASSSSAAGRSGANVLTF. Full variable domain (outside the CDR3, taken from reference TRBV7-3 and TRBJ2-6): GAGVSQTPSNKVTEKGKYVELRCDPISGHTALYWYRQSLGQGPEFLIYFQGTGAADDSGLPNDRFFAVRPEGSVSTLKIQRTERGDSAVYLCASSSSAAGRSGANVLTFGAGSRLTVL.